What follows are 6 T cell receptor beta chains derived from one specimen sequenced in a study of T cell responses to AZD1222 COVID-19 vaccine. Generated by immunoSEQ multiplex PCR, the TCRdb table keeps only in-frame clones and is missing some. The table lists more than 110,000 clones, around 89% of them singletons. The source material was peripheral blood, sampled 28 days after the second AZD1222 dose. The receptor set was obtained from an adult who received the AZD1222 COVID-19 vaccine.

The chain links TRBV11-2 to TRBJ2-1, with D possibly TRBD1 on 6 matching bases. The CDR3 contains 13 residues. V was clipped by 1 base and J by 15 bases, with 16 bases between them. Germline lookup yields CDR1 SGHAT and CDR2 FQNNGV. This CDR3 is CASSLGFVGAGFF. The CDR3 coding sequence is TGTGCCAGCAGCTTAGGGTTTGTGGGGGCGGGGTTCTTC.

This clone was seen a few times. The chain is built from TRBV4-1 and TRBJ2-2, with D maybe TRBD1 (6 bases). Per the germline V gene, CDR1 is MGHRA and CDR2 is YSYEKL. The CDR3 totals 14 residues. Trimming removed 6 bases from V and 7 bases from J, with 15 bases in between. The CDR3 reads CASRFTGLIGELFF. The CDR3 DNA follows: TGCGCCAGCAGATTTACAGGGTTAATCGGGGAGCTGTTTTTT.

About this clone itself: The same CDR3 also results from other DNA sequences found in this sample. The J gene is TRBJ1-5, the V gene TRBV10-3, with 10 bases that match TRBD1. This CDR3 is built from 13 residues. V gave up 6 bases and J gave up 5 bases; unmatched junction bases: 1. CDR1 and CDR2 (germline): ENHRY, SYGVKD. This CDR3 is CAIRDRGDQPQHF. Written as DNA, the CDR3 is TGTGCCATCAGGGACAGGGGGGATCAGCCCCAGCATTTT.

This chain connects TRBV6-5 to TRBJ1-5, with D possibly TRBD1 on 6 matching bases. The CDR3 has 13 amino acids. The V gene's germline CDR1 is MNHEY and CDR2 SVGAGI. V was shortened by 9 bases and J by 6 bases, with 15 bases between the two germline ends. Written as DNA, the CDR3 is TGTGCCAGTGCCGACAGGAGGAGTCAGCCCCAGCATTTT. Translating it yields CASADRRSQPQHF.

The rearrangement links TRBV6-5 to TRBJ1-4; tentatively, D is TRBD1 (6 bases). The CDR3 runs to 13 residues. Deletions cut 6 bases from V and 5 bases from J, with 10 bases between. Germline lookup yields CDR1 MNHEY and CDR2 SVGAGI. CDR3 sequence (DNA): TGTGCCAGCAGGACCCAGGGGAATGAAAAACTGTTTTTT. It yields the protein CASRTQGNEKLFF.

The chain is built from TRBV5-3 and TRBJ1-4; TRBD1 aligns across 9 bases. TRBV5-3 is an ORF; its function is uncertain. V gave up 3 bases and J gave up 0 bases; unmatched junction bases: 24. The CDR3 covers 23 residues. CDR3 region: CARSSGNRGPEGIKKTTNEKLFF. The CDR3 DNA sequence: TGTGCCAGAAGCTCCGGTAACAGGGGGCCCGAGGGGATAAAAAAAACAACTAATGAAAAACTGTTTTTT.